This TCR beta chain stems from a study of T cells expressing NK-cell markers. Following a re-call of the 5' RACE reads, TCRdb has one entry per CDR3 protein and lacks DNA. The sample includes about 160,000 distinct CDR3 sequences. The length of the CDR3 is 13 residues. The germline CDR1 and CDR2 sequences are MNHNY and SVGAGI (reference sequence). As concerns this clonotype: Antigen unknown.

Study-wide results and caveats: Where several donors were concerned, these clonotypes also led the CD3+CD56-NKG2C+ fraction.

The clonotype originates from a man between 18 and 69 years old in good health. Source material: blood T cells: a sorted CD56 or NKG2C T cell subset, CD4+ or CD8+ T cells, or bulk PBMC T cells (not recorded which). The chain couples TRBV6-6 to TRBJ1-4. The CDR3 protein is CASSTATNEKLFF.